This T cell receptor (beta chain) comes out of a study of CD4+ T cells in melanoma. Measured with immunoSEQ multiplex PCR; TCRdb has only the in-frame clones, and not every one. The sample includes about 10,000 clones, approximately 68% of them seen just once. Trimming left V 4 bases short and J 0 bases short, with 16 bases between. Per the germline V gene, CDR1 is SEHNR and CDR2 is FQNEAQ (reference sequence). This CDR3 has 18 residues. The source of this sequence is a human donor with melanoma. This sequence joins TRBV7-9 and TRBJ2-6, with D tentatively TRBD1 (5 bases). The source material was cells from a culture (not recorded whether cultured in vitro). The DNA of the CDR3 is TGTGCCAGCAGCTCGGAAGGACGGACAAGCTCTGGGGCCAACGTCCTGACTTTC. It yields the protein CASSSEGRTSSGANVLTF.